The subject of this entry is one T cell receptor (beta chain). No antigen is known for it. The input lacks base qualities; no much larger clone sits a single base away. The library was generated by the immunoSEQ multiplex PCR assay. TCRdb re-hosts the immuneACCESS table, in-frame sequences only. Its copies lack some clones; in the studies checked, an unresolved V gene accounts for under half of them, and the cause for the rest is not known. For this sample there are roughly 15,000 clones; around four fifths appear just once. The top ten clones comprise approximately 10% of the sample. These data are taken from a study of technical replicates of blood from a few donors (dated by TCRdb to about 2017). A distance of 8 bases separates the germline ends of V and J, which lose 2 bases and 0 bases respectively. Counted from cysteine to phenylalanine, this CDR3 has 15 amino acids. Only the CDR3 region is kept as DNA, spanning 45 bases read in frame from base 1. For CDR1 and CDR2, the germline V gene lists MNHEY and SVGAGI.

The clonotype was recovered from a human donor in good health. The sample comprised PBMCs. The sequence links TRBV6-5 to TRBJ1-5, with the D gene not confidently named. The CDR3 corresponds to CASSYEFGSNQPQHF. The sequenced DNA: TGTGCCAGCAGTTACGAGTTTGGTAGCAATCAGCCCCAGCATTTT.